The entry below gives a single T cell receptor (beta chain) sequence along with its context. The V gene lost 0 bases and the J gene lost 3 bases, with 14 bases spanning the gap. Germline V lookup: CDR1 SGHDN, CDR2 FVKESK. This CDR3 contains 16 residues. Participants' own reports of clinical history determined their cohort assignment. A PCR-confirmed or clinician-diagnosed COVID-19 case had contacted exposed participants within 2 weeks of entry. The sample belongs to a study of blood T cell repertoires in COVID-19. Assay used: immunoSEQ multiplex PCR; TCRdb lists only in-frame clones, some missing. The data show 350,000 to 500,000 clones, with more than 70% seen just once and 1.4% held by the top ten.

V and J are TRBV14 and TRBJ1-2; a possible D gene is TRBD1 (6 bases). Sequenced sample: PBMCs or T cells enriched from blood (not recorded which). The clonotype comes from a woman in her late teens or twenties who had been exposed to COVID-19. CDR3 nucleotide sequence: TGTGCCAGCAGCCAAGATATTAGGGGGTCATACTATGGCTACACCTTC. Encoded protein: CASSQDIRGSYYGYTF.